The 8 T cell receptor beta chains in this list originate from one sample, sequenced in a study of T cells in Graves' hyperthyroidism and ophthalmopathy (dated by TCRdb to about 2019). The library was prepared using multiplex PCR. Sequencing was carried out with an Illumina HiSeq 2000. The TCR beta CDR3 regions were amplified from the RNA transcripts. For the first round of RT-PCR on the TCR CDR3, the HTBI primer set was used together with the Qiagen OneStep RT-PCR kit. TCRdb reanalyzed the raw reads on its own, using fastp at Q25 for trimming and MiXCR for clone calling, and kept in-frame beta chains. Every entry covers one CDR3 protein and lists the most common genes and DNA from its rows. The sample data list about 270,000 distinct CDR3 sequences, and 22% of these were observed just once. The ten largest clones take up 64% of the sample. The specimen was blood. These receptors originate from a man aged 30-40 years with Graves' ophthalmopathy.

To note about this clonotype: A much larger clone lies a single base off, so this may be a read error. This chain links TRBV20-1 with TRBJ2-7; 8 positions agree with TRBD2. Germline V lookup: CDR1 DFQATT, CDR2 SNEGSKA (reference sequence). CDR3 length: 15 residues. J gave up 4 bases and V 3 bases, and 11 bases lay outside the gene matches. CDR3 DNA: TGCAGTGCTAGCCCCAGTGGGGGCGGGAGGTACGAGCAGTACTTC. Its translation is CSASPSGGGRYEQYF.

In its sample, this clonotype was seen once. Possible read error: a much larger clone is one base away. The V and J genes are TRBV7-6 and TRBJ2-3; 7 bases align to TRBD1. The CDR3 runs to 15 residues. With 5 bases clipped from V and 3 bases from J, the junction kept 8 bases outside the gene matches. Looked up from germline, CDR1 is SGHVS and CDR2 is FNYEAQ. DNA of the CDR3: TGTGCCAGCAGCCCAACAGGGGACAAGACAGATACGCAGTATTTT. Residues: CASSPTGDKTDTQYF.

This clonotype was observed at least ten times. The chain has TRBV11-2 and TRBJ2-7; unclear D gene. CDR3 length: 17 residues. V was cut by 1 base and J by 0 bases, with 16 bases left in between. Germline values: CDR1 SGHAT, CDR2 FQNNGV. The CDR3 sequence: CASSLVGFGGSSYEQYF. The CDR3 coding sequence is TGTGCCAGCAGCTTAGTGGGCTTCGGTGGGTCCTCCTACGAGCAGTACTTC.

The chain links TRBV20-1 to TRBJ1-1; D gene unclear. This CDR3 contains 13 residues. Germline-derived CDR1 and CDR2 are DFQATT and SNEGSKA (reference sequence). V lost 5 bases and J lost 7, with 17 bases in between. The CDR3 here is CSAGPFLGGEAFF. DNA for the CDR3: TGCAGTGCTGGCCCCTTCCTGGGCGGTGAAGCTTTCTTT.

Note on this clonotype: A much more abundant neighbour one base away suggests this may be a read error. This chain links TRBV28 with TRBJ1-5; 8 positions match TRBD1. The CDR3 sequence is 14 residues long. Germline-derived CDR1 and CDR2 are MDHEN and SYDVKM. DNA of the CDR3: TGTGCCAGCAGTTATGGACAGGGTAATCGGCCCCAGCATTTT. Translating it yields CASSYGQGNRPQHF.

This clonotype was found a few times. The chain carries TRBV24-1 and TRBJ2-1, with D tentatively TRBD2 (6 bases). Germline CDR1 and CDR2: KGHDR and SFDVKD. The CDR3 contains 13 residues. Trimming left V 4 bases short and J 10 bases short, with 13 bases between. The CDR3 bases are TGTGCCACCAGTGAAAGGACTACCGGAGAGCAGTTCTTC. It specifies CATSERTTGEQFF.

This clonotype has just a few counts. The gene calls are TRBV7-9 and TRBJ2-7; D ambiguous. Trimming stripped 2 bases from V and 0 bases from J, with 5 bases between. Looked up from germline, CDR1 is SEHNR and CDR2 is FQNEAQ (reference sequence). This CDR3 contains 13 residues. CDR3 in DNA: TGTGCCAGCAGCTTATCCAGCTCCTACGAGCAGTACTTC. It codes for CASSLSSSYEQYF. Variable domain in full (rest from reference TRBV7-9 and TRBJ2-7): DTGVSQNPRHKITKRGQNVTFRCDPISEHNRLYWYRQTLGQGPEFLTYFQNEAQLEKSRLLSDRFSAERPKGSFSTLEIQRTEQGDSAMYLCASSLSSSYEQYFGPGTRLTVT.

This clonotype has a count of ten or more. The chain uses TRBV5-1 and TRBJ1-1; D is uncertain. The CDR3 sequence is 13 residues long. Germline V gene sequence: CDR1 SGHRS, CDR2 YFSETQ. V lost 0 bases and J 11 bases, leaving 14 bases between the germline ends. The CDR3 region has the DNA TGCGCCAGCAGCTTGGTTATCGGGGAGAAGGCTTTCTTT. Amino acids: CASSLVIGEKAFF.